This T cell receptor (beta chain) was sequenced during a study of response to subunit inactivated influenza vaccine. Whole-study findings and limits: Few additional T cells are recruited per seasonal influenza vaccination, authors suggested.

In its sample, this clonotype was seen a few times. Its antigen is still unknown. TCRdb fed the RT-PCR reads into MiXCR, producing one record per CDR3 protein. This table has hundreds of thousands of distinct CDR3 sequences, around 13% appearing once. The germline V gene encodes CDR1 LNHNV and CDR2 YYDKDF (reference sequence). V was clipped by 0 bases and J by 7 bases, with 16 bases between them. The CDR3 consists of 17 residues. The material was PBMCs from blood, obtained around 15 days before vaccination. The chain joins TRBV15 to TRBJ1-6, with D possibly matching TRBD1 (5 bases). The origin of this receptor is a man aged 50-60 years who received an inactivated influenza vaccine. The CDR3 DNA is TGTGCCACCAGCAGAGATCGATCGGGGCAGGGAAATTCACCCCTCCACTTT. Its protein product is CATSRDRSGQGNSPLHF.